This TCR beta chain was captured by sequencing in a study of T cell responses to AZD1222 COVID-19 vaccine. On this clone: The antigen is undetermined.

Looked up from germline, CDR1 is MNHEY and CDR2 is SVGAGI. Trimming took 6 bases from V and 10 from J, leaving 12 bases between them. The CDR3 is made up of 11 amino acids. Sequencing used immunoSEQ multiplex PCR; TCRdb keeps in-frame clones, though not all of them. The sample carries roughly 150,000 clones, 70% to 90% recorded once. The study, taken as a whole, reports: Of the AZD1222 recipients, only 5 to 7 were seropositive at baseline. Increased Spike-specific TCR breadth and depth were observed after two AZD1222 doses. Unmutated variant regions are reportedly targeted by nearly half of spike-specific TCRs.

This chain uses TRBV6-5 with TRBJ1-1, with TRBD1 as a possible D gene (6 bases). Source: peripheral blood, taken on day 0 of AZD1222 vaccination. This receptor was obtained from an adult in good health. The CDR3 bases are TGTGCCAGCAGGGGGGCGCAGCTAGCTTTCTTT. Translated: CASRGAQLAFF.